The 10 T cell receptor beta chains given below trace back to one sample, sequenced in a study of control samples from healthy donors and cancer patients. Measured with immunoSEQ multiplex PCR; TCRdb has only the in-frame clones, and not every one. The sample holds 70,000 or so clones; about four fifths are singletons and the top ten take roughly 15%. Sequencing was carried out using blood. The origin of the receptors is a man between 45 and 60 years old in good health.

This rearrangement joins TRBV4-1 to TRBJ2-7; D possibly corresponds to TRBD2 (5 bases). V dropped 3 bases and J dropped 2 bases, with 11 bases sitting between them. This CDR3 is 14 amino acids long. CDR1 is MGHRA and CDR2 is YSYEKL in the germline V gene. The CDR3: CASSHREEAYEQYF. The CDR3 DNA follows: TGCGCCAGCAGCCACCGAGAGGAGGCCTACGAGCAGTACTTC.

The V and J genes are TRBV9 and TRBJ2-3, with D hard to call. The CDR3 has 16 residues. CDR1 is SGDLS and CDR2 is YYNGEE in the germline V gene. V was clipped by 0 bases and J by 0 bases, with 11 bases between them. CDR3 DNA: TGTGCCAGCAGCGTAGCCCCGAGGATGAGCACAGATACGCAGTATTTT. Its protein is CASSVAPRMSTDTQYF. Together with reference TRBV9 and TRBJ2-3, the CDR3 gives the full variable domain: DSGVTQTPKHLITATGQRVTLRCSPRSGDLSVYWYQQSLDQGLQFLIQYYNGEERAKGNILERFSAQQFPDLHSELNLSSLELGDSALYFCASSVAPRMSTDTQYFGPGTRLTVL.

The gene calls are TRBV11-3 and TRBJ2-2; D might be TRBD2 (6 bases). Germline-derived CDR1 and CDR2 are SGHNT and YENEEA. V was shortened by 1 base and J by 4 bases, with 7 bases between the two germline ends. The CDR3 length is 14 residues. This CDR3 reads CASSLGDSTGELFF. The CDR3 DNA reads TGTGCCAGCAGCTTAGGGGACTCCACCGGGGAGCTGTTTTTT.

The chain employs TRBV4-3 and TRBJ2-3, with TRBD2 identical over 14 bases. The CDR3 consists of 18 residues. The V gene end was trimmed by 0 bases and the J gene end by 5 bases; junction bases not matched to a gene: 7. CDR1 and CDR2 (germline): LGHNA, YSLEER. The CDR3 region is CASSQDLGLAGAIDTQYF. CDR3 nucleotides: TGCGCCAGCAGCCAAGATCTGGGACTAGCGGGAGCGATAGATACGCAGTATTTT.

The CDR3 nucleotides are TGTGCCAGTACGGCCCGGAGCAATCAGCCCCAGCATTTT. Translated: CASTARSNQPQHF. This chain uses TRBV19 with TRBJ1-5; D is uncertain. V lost 7 bases and J 1 base, leaving 8 bases between the germline ends. CDR1 LNHDA and CDR2 SQIVND come from the germline V gene (reference sequence). This CDR3 is 13 amino acids long.

The rearrangement uses TRBV11-3 and TRBJ2-2; 9 bases match TRBD2. The germline V gene encodes CDR1 SGHNT and CDR2 YENEEA. V was clipped by 3 bases and J by 1 base; unmatched bases: 3. The CDR3 has 16 amino acids. This CDR3 is CASSFLAGLNTGELFF. The CDR3 DNA reads TGTGCCAGCAGCTTTCTAGCGGGATTGAACACCGGGGAGCTGTTTTTT.

The chain's CDR3 is CASRYNRQILRYGYTF. CDR3 bases: TGTGCCAGTAGATACAACCGACAGATCCTCCGGTATGGCTACACCTTC. The chain is built from TRBV19 and TRBJ1-2; possible D gene TRBD1, 5 bases. V lost 6 bases and J 5 bases, leaving 22 bases between the germline ends. CDR1 and CDR2 (germline): LNHDA, SQIVND (reference sequence). The CDR3 length is 16 residues.

V and J are TRBV4-3 and TRBJ1-1, with 8 nucleotides matching TRBD1. This CDR3 is built from 15 residues. CDR1 LGHNA and CDR2 YSLEER come from the germline V gene. With V trimmed by 4 bases and J by 5 bases, 9 bases remained unmatched. The CDR3 nucleotides are TGCGCCAGCAGCCCAGGACAGGGTATGGGGACTGAAGCTTTCTTT. Translated: CASSPGQGMGTEAFF.

The V gene is TRBV28, the J gene TRBJ1-5; D gene unclear. Per the germline V gene, CDR1 is MDHEN and CDR2 is SYDVKM. This CDR3 comprises 14 residues. Between the trimmed V and J ends, which lost 6 bases and 5 bases, there was a span of 14 bases. The CDR3 protein is CASRRHGGHQPQHF. CDR3 in DNA: TGTGCCAGCAGGAGACATGGAGGGCATCAGCCCCAGCATTTT. Combining the CDR3 with reference TRBV28 and TRBJ1-5 gives the whole variable domain DVKVTQSSRYLVKRTGEKVFLECVQDMDHENMFWYRQDPGLGLRLIYFSYDVKMKEKGDIPEGYSVSREKKERFSLILESASTNQTSMYLCASRRHGGHQPQHFGDGTRLSIL.

The V call is TRBV27, the J call TRBJ2-2, with a possible D match to TRBD1 (5 bases). The CDR3 runs 16 residues. The ends were cut back, 4 bases at V and 2 bases at J, with 14 bases in the middle. Germline lookup yields CDR1 MNHEY and CDR2 SMNVEV (reference sequence). This chain's CDR3 is CASSSSPGSNTGELFF. The CDR3 DNA follows: TGTGCCAGCAGTTCCTCCCCAGGGTCCAACACCGGGGAGCTGTTTTTT.